The text below deals with one T cell receptor (beta chain). This receptor's antigen is unknown. No qualities accompany the bases; no much larger clone lies one base away. The immunoSEQ Assay, a bias-controlled multiplex PCR, was used to amplify TCRbeta CDR3 regions from genomic DNA. As for the original processing: Nucleated cell counts per sample were estimated from amplification of reference gene primers within the assay. Sequence reads were collapsed and filtered to measure the absolute abundance of every unique TCRbeta CDR3 rearrangement. For each sample, productive Simpson clonality was calculated as the square root of Simpson's diversity index over productive rearrangements. As stored in TCRdb, this immuneACCESS dataset retains in-frame rearrangements with V and J assigned. A fraction of the clones does not appear; measured against another copy, unresolved V genes explain less than half of the discrepancy, and the remainder lacks a known reason. The V and J calls and clone size come from that table; D and trimming were worked out from the DNA. The sample yields about 170,000 clones; under 85% were counted once. 9.5% to 15% of the sample lies in the top ten.

This entry belongs to a study of blood T cell repertoires in COVID-19 (TCRdb year 2020). Some background on the complete study: The collaborator samples originated in the United States, Italy and Spain and spanned the acute and convalescent phases of COVID-19. The material from the prospective study consisted of cDNA or gDNA derived from T cells, B-cell-depleted T cells, or PBMCs. Deeply sampled blood TCRbeta repertoires from subjects exposed to, actively infected with, or recovered from COVID-19 were included in the dataset. A freely available public database, intended as a resource for researchers studying the immune response to SARS-CoV-2, is where the repertoires were released. Samples were obtained from the ongoing ImmuneRACE study (first 160 participants) and from some 1,200 subjects provided by 6 global collaborators. The sample metadata nearly always contained a de-identified subject ID, COVID-19 status, age in years and sex. Where available, HLA class I and class II types were taken from metadata supplied by the sample provider and were not determined by assay-based typing.

Enrolling through a virtual design, the prospective study's participants ranged in age from roughly 18 to 95 years and lived across more than 20 United States geographic areas. Cohort assignment in the prospective study relied on participant-reported clinical history from a screening survey and a study questionnaire. ImmuneRACE Cohort 3 recovered participants were defined by two consecutive negative NP/OP PCR tests, healthcare professional clearance, or symptom resolution. Each participant in the prospective study had whole blood, serum and a nasopharyngeal or oropharyngeal swab collected by mobile phlebotomists. Over a 2-month period, participants in the prospective study had the option of providing additional blood draws and questionnaires. Before DNA extraction, prospective study blood samples were shipped either frozen or at room temperature. Broad study findings and their caveats: The quantity of clinical and demographic metadata differed by source and by participant and was supplied without curation.

V was cut back by 0 bases and J by 6 bases, leaving a gap of 13 bases between them. The CDR3 runs 15 amino acids, cysteine and phenylalanine included. Only the CDR3 DNA stays, 45 bases, in frame from base 1. CDR1 SGDLS and CDR2 YYNGEE were looked up in the germline V gene. The chain was built from TRBV9 and TRBJ2-1; TRBD2 is perhaps the D gene, given 5 matching bases. The source of this sequence is a man aged 50-59 years who had recovered from COVID-19. Source material: PBMCs or T cells enriched from blood (not recorded which). The nucleotide sequence reads TGTGCCAGCAGCGTAGGAGACTCCCGGGGCAATGAGCAGTTCTTC. Its protein reads: CASSVGDSRGNEQFF.